A single sample gave rise to the 11 T cell receptor beta chains below, sequenced in a study of cytomegalovirus exposure and HLA in healthy donors. Profiled with immunoSEQ multiplex PCR; TCRdb holds only in-frame clones, not every one. The sample records about 360,000 clones, 80% to 90% being singletons. The sample comprised PBMCs. The receptor source for this set is a woman in her late teens or twenties in good health and CMV-seronegative.

V is TRBV18 and J is TRBJ2-1; TRBD2 agrees at 14 bases. Germline CDR1 reads KGHSH; CDR2 reads LQKENI. There are 15 residues in the CDR3. V was clipped by 5 bases and J by 4 bases; unmatched bases: 1. The CDR3: CASSGLAGGYNEQFF. DNA of the CDR3: TGTGCCAGCTCAGGACTAGCGGGAGGTTACAATGAGCAGTTCTTC.

This chain joins TRBV29-1 and TRBJ1-2; 7 bases align to TRBD1. The junction had 12 bases not matched to a gene; V was cut back by 8 bases and J by 3 bases. Germline CDR1 is SQVTM and CDR2 is ANQGSEA. This CDR3 has 14 amino acids. CDR3 DNA sequence: TGCAGCATCACGAGGACAGGATATTACTATGGCTACACCTTC. Its translation is CSITRTGYYYGYTF.

This clone was recorded a few times. The chain joins TRBV2 to TRBJ1-5; D may be TRBD1 (5 bases). CDR3 size: 12 residues. Per germline, CDR1 SNHLY and CDR2 FYNNEI. V gave up 8 bases and J gave up 1 base, with 6 bases separating them. The CDR3, as DNA: TGTGCCAGCCGACAGAGCAATCAGCCCCAGCATTTT. It specifies CASRQSNQPQHF.

Only one count was recorded for this clone. V gene TRBV6-6 combines with J gene TRBJ1-2; possible D gene TRBD1, 6 bases. Germline CDR1 MNHNY, CDR2 SVGAGI (reference sequence). V lost 5 bases, J lost 4 bases, and 11 bases lay in between. This CDR3 is built from 13 residues. The CDR3 region has the DNA TGTGCCAGCAGTCCAGTACAGGGCTATGGCTACACCTTC. Translation: CASSPVQGYGYTF.

The V call is TRBV2, the J call TRBJ2-1; D uncertain. The V gene lost 5 bases and the J gene lost 2 bases, with 10 bases spanning the gap. The CDR3 totals 14 residues. In germline, CDR1 is SNHLY, CDR2 FYNNEI. DNA of the CDR3: TGTGCCAGCAGTATATTAACAGCCTACAATGAGCAGTTCTTC. Translation: CASSILTAYNEQFF.

The chain links TRBV27 to TRBJ1-5; D possibly corresponds to TRBD1 (5 bases). Trimming cost V 3 bases and J 3 bases, with 12 bases left between them. Germline CDR1 MNHEY, CDR2 SMNVEV (reference sequence). The CDR3 spans 15 residues. The CDR3 nucleotides read TGTGCCAGCAGTTTCTCGGGGGAATTCAATCAGCCCCAGCATTTT. The encoded protein is CASSFSGEFNQPQHF.

V gene TRBV28 combines with J gene TRBJ1-5; perhaps TRBD1 as D (6 bases). The CDR3 totals 12 residues. Germline assignment: CDR1 MDHEN and CDR2 SYDVKM. Trimming stripped 6 bases from V and 7 bases from J, with 10 bases between. The CDR3 bases are TGTGCCAGCAGCCTACAGGGACAGCCCCAGCATTTT. Protein sequence: CASSLQGQPQHF.

The chain couples TRBV2 to TRBJ1-1, with D uncertain. Germline values: CDR1 SNHLY, CDR2 FYNNEI. The CDR3 is 12 amino acids. V was clipped by 7 bases and J by 3 bases, with 9 bases between them. This CDR3 is CASTEEYTEAFF. CDR3 coding DNA: TGTGCCAGCACCGAGGAGTACACTGAAGCTTTCTTT.

V gene TRBV25-1 combines with J gene TRBJ2-1, with 7 bases identical to TRBD2. Germline lookup yields CDR1 MGHDK and CDR2 SYGVNS. The CDR3 covers 15 residues. V lost 2 bases and J lost 6; bases outside the gene matches: 7. CDR3 nucleotide sequence: TGTGCCAGCAGTGAAGGGGGGGTAGGAGGCAATGAGCAGTTCTTC. Amino acid sequence: CASSEGGVGGNEQFF.

This clone was found a few times. This rearrangement joins TRBV5-6 to TRBJ2-7, with 8 bases matching TRBD2. Germline-derived CDR1 and CDR2 are SGHDT and YYEEEE. The CDR3 is 16 amino acids. Losses at the gene ends were 3 bases for V and 0 bases for J; bases not matched to a gene: 8. The chain's CDR3 is CASSSFAGGISYEQYF. The CDR3, as DNA: TGTGCCAGCAGCTCCTTTGCGGGGGGCATCTCCTACGAGCAGTACTTC.

J is TRBJ1-5 and V is TRBV27; D ambiguous. Germline V gene data show CDR1 as MNHEY and CDR2 as SMNVEV (reference sequence). Trimming pared 5 bases from V and 0 bases from J, leaving 14 bases between. The CDR3 has 16 residues. The CDR3 protein is CASSERTLYSNQPQHF. Written as DNA, the CDR3 is TGTGCCAGCAGTGAACGGACTCTATATAGCAATCAGCCCCAGCATTTT.